This is a list of T cell receptor beta chains from one sample in a study of human T cells and chemical hapten exposure. TCRdb analysed the RACE reads with MiXCR anew, one entry per CDR3 protein. The sample consists of 84,000 or so distinct CDR3 sequences, roughly a tenth of them appearing once. The sequences come from whole blood, collected in connection with sensitization to the hapten diphenylcyclopropenone (DPC). These receptors were taken from a woman aged 30 to 39 with alopecia areata. Some clones in this sample may be carry-over from other donors' samples. Both conserved end residues are part of each CDR3. The order of the fields is D gene, V gene, J gene, clone size, CDR3 DNA, CDR3 protein. A D gene is named only where the DNA matches it firmly. Clone size is shown for a subset of rows, as once, few, many or a class of expanded clone.

-	TRBV18	TRBJ1-1	many	TGTGCCAGCTCACCAGCCGTGGGGAACACTGAAGCTTTCTTT	CASSPAVGNTEAFF
-	TRBV29-1	TRBJ1-1	-	TGCAGCGTTCCAGGACCGGGGTACACTGAAGCTTTCTTT	CSVPGPGYTEAFF
-	TRBV10-3	TRBJ2-5	-	TGTGCCATCGGGAGACAGCGAGAAGAGACCCAGTACTTC	CAIGRQREETQYF
TRBD1	TRBV7-2	TRBJ2-3	many	TGTGCCAGCAGCATTCGGACAGGACTTAGCACAGATACGCAGTATTTT	CASSIRTGLSTDTQYF
-	TRBV18	TRBJ2-7	few	TGTGCCAGCTCACCACGGCCAGACTCCTACGAGCAGTACTTC	CASSPRPDSYEQYF
-	TRBV3-1	TRBJ2-7	-	TGTGCCAGCCGGGGCAGTGGACAGTCTTCCTACGAGCAGTACTTC	CASRGSGQSSYEQYF
-	TRBV5-4	TRBJ2-7	many	TGTGCCAGCAGCTTGGCGGGGGCCTCCTCCTACGAGCAGTACTTC	CASSLAGASSYEQYF
TRBD1	TRBV7-8	TRBJ1-2	many	TGTGCCAGCAGCTTAAGGTCGGACAGGGACGGCTACACCTTC	CASSLRSDRDGYTF
TRBD2	TRBV20-1	TRBJ2-1	few	TGCAGTGCTAGCCAGGGCGGCGGGGGGAAATACAATGAGCAGTTCTTC	CSASQGGGGKYNEQFF
-	TRBV11-2	TRBJ2-2	-	TGTGCCAGCAGCTTCCCTCCCGGGGAGCTGTTTTTT	CASSFPPGELFF
-	TRBV6-2/TRBV6-3	TRBJ2-7	few	TGTGCCAGCAGTTACTCTCGGGGGCGATCCTACGAGCAGTACTTC	CASSYSRGRSYEQYF
-	TRBV9	TRBJ1-2	-	TGTGCCAGCAGCGTAGCTACCTGGGGCGGTAACTATGGCTACACCTTC	CASSVATWGGNYGYTF
-	TRBV5-4	TRBJ2-3	-	TGTGCCAGCAGCTGGGGCAGGAGCACAGATACGCAGTATTTT	CASSWGRSTDTQYF
-	TRBV19	TRBJ2-1	many	TGTGCCAGTAGTATAGGGCTAGCGAGAATCTACAATGAGCAGTTCTTC	CASSIGLARIYNEQFF
-	TRBV29-1	TRBJ1-2	many	TGCAGCGTCGGGCGAGGAGTTGGACATAACTATGGCTACACCTTC	CSVGRGVGHNYGYTF
TRBD1	TRBV11-3	TRBJ2-3	-	TGTGCCAGCAGCTTCGAGGGATCTGGGACAGGGTCGGATACGCAGTATTTT	CASSFEGSGTGSDTQYF
TRBD2	TRBV2	TRBJ2-3	many	TGTGCCAGCAGTGTCGGGACTAGCAGAAGCACAGATACGCAGTATTTT	CASSVGTSRSTDTQYF
-	TRBV28	TRBJ1-1	many	TGTGCCAGCACAGCAATGAACACTGAAGCTTTCTTT	CASTAMNTEAFF
TRBD2	TRBV28	TRBJ2-3	-	TGTGCCAGCAGCAAGGGACTAGCGGGACCCCCTAGCACAGATACGCAGTATTTT	CASSKGLAGPPSTDTQYF
TRBD1	TRBV7-9	TRBJ2-7	few	TGTGCCAGCAGCTTTTTACAGGGGATACGCAACGAGCAGTACTTC	CASSFLQGIRNEQYF
-	TRBV7-2	TRBJ1-5	many	TGTGCCAGCAGCTTAAGGGTGAATCAGCCCCAGCATTTT	CASSLRVNQPQHF
TRBD2	TRBV20-1	TRBJ2-1	-	TGCAGTGCCCCTCCGGCTAGCGGGGGGAATGAGCAGTTCTTC	CSAPPASGGNEQFF
-	TRBV11-3	TRBJ2-1	many	TGTGCCAGCAGCTTAGTGCCTAGCAATGAGCAGTTCTTC	CASSLVPSNEQFF
-	TRBV7-6	TRBJ2-1	many	TGTGCCAGCAGCTTAGGTGCGGGACCGGTCAATGAGCAGTTCTTC	CASSLGAGPVNEQFF
TRBD1	TRBV2	TRBJ2-1	many	TGTGCCAGCAGTCTTACAGGGGACAATGAGCAGTTCTTC	CASSLTGDNEQFF
-	TRBV29-1	TRBJ2-3	-	TGCAGCGTCGACACAGGGCTCACAGATACGCAGTATTTT	CSVDTGLTDTQYF
TRBD1	TRBV28	TRBJ1-1	many	TGTGCCAGCACCCTCCGACAGGGGGGATTCACTGAAGCTTTCTTT	CASTLRQGGFTEAFF
-	TRBV11-3	TRBJ2-5	many	TGTGCCAGCAGCTCCCGACCGAAAGAGACCCAGTACTTC	CASSSRPKETQYF
-	TRBV3-2	TRBJ1-1	many	TGTGCCAGCAGCCAAGGCCAACAGGAGGACACTGAAGCTTTCTTT	CASSQGQQEDTEAFF
-	TRBV18	TRBJ1-2	-	TGCGCCAGCTCACTTGACGGGGACTATGGCTACACCTTC	CASSLDGDYGYTF
-	TRBV3-1	TRBJ1-5	many	TGTGCCAGCAGCCATAGATCAGGGACGGATCAGCCCCAGCATTTT	CASSHRSGTDQPQHF
TRBD2	TRBV7-2	TRBJ2-3	many	TGTGCCAGCAGTGGGAGGCGGGGGGGCACTATCACAGATACGCAGTATTTT	CASSGRRGGTITDTQYF
-	TRBV27	TRBJ1-1	-	TGTGCCAGCAGTTTATCGGGTTTTGATGGACGAGCTTTCTTT	CASSLSGFDGRAFF
-	TRBV5-8	TRBJ2-1	many	TGTGCCAGCAGGATCAAGACGGGACTCGCCGGTAACAATGAGCAGTTCTTC	CASRIKTGLAGNNEQFF
-	TRBV5-8	TRBJ2-3	few	TGTGCCAGCAGCTTGAAGGCGGGAAGATTCACAGATACGCAGTATTTT	CASSLKAGRFTDTQYF
-	TRBV20-1	TRBJ1-6	few	TGCAGTGCTAGAAGGCCCCGTAATTCACCCCTCCACTTT	CSARRPRNSPLHF
TRBD1	TRBV5-1	TRBJ1-1	many	TGCGCCAGCAGCCCTCCGGGACAGGGGACTGAAGCTTTCTTT	CASSPPGQGTEAFF
-	TRBV5-1	TRBJ1-1	many	TGCGCCAGCAGCTTGGTCTCTTCGGGGACTGAAGCTTTCTTT	CASSLVSSGTEAFF
-	TRBV6-4	TRBJ1-1	many	TGTGCCAGCAGTGAAATGGCGAACACTGAAGCTTTCTTT	CASSEMANTEAFF
-	TRBV6-2/TRBV6-3	TRBJ1-5	few	TGTGCCAGCAGTTATACATTTGGAGGCAATCAGCCCCAGCATTTT	CASSYTFGGNQPQHF
-	TRBV20-1	TRBJ2-5	-	TGCAGTGCCTCCCGAATTAACCAAGAGACCCAGTACTTC	CSASRINQETQYF
TRBD1	TRBV12-3/TRBV12-4	TRBJ1-5	few	TGTGCCAGCAGTTGGGGACAGCGTCAGCCCCAGCATTTT	CASSWGQRQPQHF
-	TRBV28	TRBJ2-7	-	TGTGCCAGCGGACCCCCGGGACTTTACACCTACGAGCAGTACTTC	CASGPPGLYTYEQYF
-	TRBV7-2	TRBJ2-7	-	TGTGCCAGCAGCTTAGCGCCTGACTACGAGCAGTACTTC	CASSLAPDYEQYF
-	TRBV3-1	TRBJ2-3	many	TGTGCCAGCAGCCAAGAAACAGATACGCAGTATTTT	CASSQETDTQYF
TRBD1	TRBV28	TRBJ2-7	few	TGTGCCAGCAGTTGGACAGGAGATTACGAGCAGTACTTC	CASSWTGDYEQYF
-	TRBV18	TRBJ2-3	-	TGTGCCAGCCGTATTCAGGATACGCAGTATTTT	CASRIQDTQYF
-	TRBV20-1	TRBJ1-3	-	TGCAGTGCTCGTCATCCTGGAAACACCATATATTTT	CSARHPGNTIYF
TRBD2	TRBV3-1	TRBJ2-3	many	TGTGCCAGCAGCCAACATTTTAGCGGGAGAGCTAGCACAGATACGCAGTATTTT	CASSQHFSGRASTDTQYF
-	TRBV6-1	TRBJ2-3	many	TGTGCCAGCACGGGCGGGCTGAGCACAGATACGCAGTATTTT	CASTGGLSTDTQYF
TRBD2	TRBV28	TRBJ2-7	many	TGTGCCAGCAGCCCCAGTGCTAGCGGGGCCGACGAGCAGTACTTC	CASSPSASGADEQYF
-	TRBV28	TRBJ2-1	-	TGTGCCAGCATCCCAACAGGGTCGCGGGGGAATGAGCAGTTCTTC	CASIPTGSRGNEQFF